These 5 T cell receptor beta chains were sequenced from one sample in a study of blood T cells in healthy people across ages. The authors ran a second PCR of 7 to 11 cycles using a sample-barcoded 5' primer and a J-beta primer mix. TCRdb reprocessed the 5' RACE reads via MiXCR and lists one record per CDR3 protein. The profile shows 1.2 million to 1.5 million distinct CDR3 sequences, roughly 40% of them singletons. The source material was blood. The receptors were gathered from a woman between 18 and 29 years old in good health.

This clonotype appeared a few times. V and J are TRBV12-3 or TRBV12-4 and TRBJ2-5; tentatively, D is TRBD1 or TRBD2 (5 bases each). The V end lost 7 bases, the J end lost 6 bases, and 15 bases lay between the germline ends. The CDR3 is 13 residues long. The CDR3 protein is CASTPGPEKTQYF. DNA for the CDR3: TGTGCCAGCACCCCGGGGCCAGAAAAGACCCAGTACTTC.

The chain couples TRBV12-3 or TRBV12-4 to TRBJ2-3; 10 bases are a match to TRBD2. The CDR3 has 17 residues. The V gene end was trimmed by 1 base and the J gene end by 1 base; junction bases not matched to a gene: 5. Here the CDR3 reads CASSLGTGTSGTDTQYF. CDR3 bases: TGTGCCAGCAGTTTAGGAACCGGGACTAGCGGCACAGATACGCAGTATTTT.

The rearrangement joins TRBV28 to TRBJ2-7, with D possibly being TRBD2 (6 bases). Trimming stripped 6 bases from V and 4 bases from J, with 25 bases between. Germline CDR1 and CDR2: MDHEN and SYDVKM. The CDR3 has 17 amino acids. As DNA, the CDR3 is TGTGCCAGCAGCCTAACTAGCCCCCTTGGATTCGAGTACGAGCAGTACTTC. This translates into CASSLTSPLGFEYEQYF.

The chain has TRBV5-1 and TRBJ1-1; 8 bases line up with TRBD1. Trimming took 4 bases from V and 1 from J; bases not matched to a gene: 12. The CDR3 is 17 amino acids. Germline CDR1 reads SGHRS; CDR2 reads YFSETQ. CDR3: CASSPDRGLSGNTEAFF. CDR3 bases: TGCGCCAGCAGCCCCGACAGGGGCCTGAGTGGGAACACTGAAGCTTTCTTT.

This clonotype has only a few counts. The chain uses TRBV3-1 and TRBJ2-5; D is perhaps TRBD1 (6 bases). Germline values: CDR1 LGHDT, CDR2 YNNKEL (reference sequence). Trimming left V 2 bases short and J 2 bases short, with 12 bases between. This CDR3 is 15 amino acids long. This chain's CDR3 is CASSQRFGQQETQYF. The CDR3 nucleotides are TGTGCCAGCAGCCAACGGTTCGGACAGCAAGAGACCCAGTACTTC.